The 15 T cell receptor beta chains listed next were all sequenced from one sample in a study of T cell responses to AZD1222 COVID-19 vaccine. Produced via immunoSEQ multiplex PCR; TCRdb's table is partial and in-frame only. The repertoire holds 90,000 to 120,000 clones, 70% to 90% seen once, with 4.5% to 5.5% in the top ten. The sequenced sample was peripheral blood, obtained 28 days after the second AZD1222 dose. Source of these receptors: an adult who received the AZD1222 COVID-19 vaccine.

The chain uses TRBV6-1 and TRBJ1-5; D remains unclear. V was cut by 0 bases and J by 4 bases, with 7 bases left in between. CDR1 MNHNS and CDR2 SASEGT come from the germline V gene. The CDR3 loop spans 14 amino acids. CDR3 coding DNA: TGTGCCAGCAGTGAAGCAAACAGAAATCAGCCCCAGCATTTT. Its protein product is CASSEANRNQPQHF.

The gene calls are TRBV13 and TRBJ2-1; perhaps TRBD2 as D (5 bases). The length of the CDR3 is 14 residues. Germline lookup yields CDR1 PRHDT and CDR2 FYEKMQ (reference sequence). V lost 3 bases to trimming and J lost 12 bases, with 18 bases between them. This chain's CDR3 is CASSLGGAEGRQFF. CDR3 in DNA: TGTGCCAGCAGCTTGGGTGGCGCCGAGGGCCGGCAGTTCTTC.

The CDR3, as DNA: TGCGCCAGCAGCCGAACGACGGGACAGCTGAACACCGGGGAGCTGTTTTTT. Translation gives CASSRTTGQLNTGELFF. The V call is TRBV5-1, the J call TRBJ2-2; 7 bases map to TRBD1. Trimming at V came to 4 bases and at J to 1 base, leaving 10 bases not matched to a gene. CDR1 and CDR2 from the germline V gene are SGHRS and YFSETQ. CDR3 length: 17 residues.

As to this clone: This same CDR3 is encoded by further DNA sequences in the sample. J is TRBJ1-2 and V is TRBV7-2; no reliable D call. The CDR3 runs to 14 residues. CDR1 and CDR2 from the germline V gene are SGHTA and FQGNSA. V was clipped by 1 base and J by 0 bases, with 6 bases between them. The CDR3 DNA follows: TGTGCCAGCAGCTTAGAAGGATCTAACTATGGCTACACCTTC. It codes for CASSLEGSNYGYTF.

This clone was counted a single time. The CDR3 sequence: CASSSRGQYYGYTF. CDR3 DNA: TGTGCCAGCAGTAGCAGGGGCCAGTACTATGGCTACACCTTC. The V gene is TRBV6-5, the J gene TRBJ1-2; possibly TRBD1 for D (6 bases). The V gene lost 5 bases and the J gene lost 3 bases, with 13 bases spanning the gap. Germline CDR1 and CDR2: MNHEY and SVGAGI. The CDR3 contains 14 residues.

The gene calls are TRBV5-1 and TRBJ2-7; unclear D gene. The CDR3 has 12 amino acids. Germline CDR1 and CDR2: SGHRS and YFSETQ. V was shortened by 4 bases and J by 5 bases, with 10 bases between the two germline ends. In DNA, the CDR3 is TGCGCCAGCAGCCTCCAGTCGGACGAGCAGTACTTC. Translated, it gives CASSLQSDEQYF.

The V gene is TRBV10-3, the J gene TRBJ1-2; 12 nucleotides align to TRBD1. Germline V gives CDR1 ENHRY, CDR2 SYGVKD. J lost 5 bases, V lost 3 bases, and 7 bases had no gene match. This CDR3 contains 16 residues. CDR3 protein: CAISDPGQGAAYGYTF. The CDR3 nucleotides read TGTGCCATCAGTGACCCGGGACAGGGGGCCGCTTATGGCTACACCTTC.

V and J are TRBV9 and TRBJ1-2; TRBD1 is a possible D gene (6 bases). CDR1 and CDR2 from the germline V gene are SGDLS and YYNGEE. The CDR3 consists of 15 residues. V was trimmed by 3 bases and J by 5 bases, leaving 17 bases between them. The CDR3 DNA reads TGTGCCAGCAGCGCTCAGGGGTCGGCCCCTTATGGCTACACCTTC. It codes for CASSAQGSAPYGYTF.

The gene calls are TRBV29-1 and TRBJ1-1; 9 positions agree with TRBD1. This CDR3 is built from 12 residues. Trimming took 4 bases from V and 4 from J; bases not matched to a gene: 1. CDR1 SQVTM and CDR2 ANQGSEA come from the germline V gene. CDR3: CSVGDRATEAFF. Here the CDR3 DNA reads TGCAGCGTTGGGGACAGGGCCACTGAAGCTTTCTTT.

The chain joins TRBV5-6 to TRBJ1-2; D perhaps matches TRBD1 (5 bases). CDR1 is SGHDT and CDR2 is YYEEEE in the germline V gene. The CDR3 runs 12 residues. V shed 0 bases and J shed 7 bases, with 7 bases lying between them. CDR3 sequence reads: CASSLVQAGYTF. The CDR3 region has the DNA TGTGCCAGCAGCTTGGTACAGGCTGGCTACACCTTC. The full variable domain, with the rest looked up from reference TRBV5-6 and TRBJ1-2, is DAGVTQSPTHLIKTRGQQVTLRCSPKSGHDTVSWYQQALGQGPQFIFQYYEEEERQRGNFPDRFSGHQFPNYSSELNVNALLLGDSALYLCASSLVQAGYTFGSGTRLTVV.

J is TRBJ2-7 and V is TRBV11-2; no clear D. The CDR3 totals 13 residues. CDR1 and CDR2 from the germline V gene are SGHAT and FQNNGV. V was trimmed by 5 bases and J by 5 bases, leaving 13 bases between them. CDR3 sequence (DNA): TGTGCCAGCAGCCCCCGGATGAGCCACGAGCAGTACTTC. Its translation is CASSPRMSHEQYF.

This chain uses TRBV4-1 with TRBJ1-6, with 9 bases lining up with TRBD1. Germline assignment: CDR1 MGHRA and CDR2 YSYEKL. The V gene end was trimmed by 5 bases and the J gene end by 9 bases; junction bases not matched to a gene: 5. The CDR3 spans 14 residues. CDR3 amino acids: CASSEGTGSSPLHF. The DNA of the CDR3 is TGCGCCAGCAGCGAGGGGACAGGGTCTTCACCCCTCCACTTT.

The genes are TRBV6-5 and TRBJ1-2; possibly TRBD1 for D (6 bases). Trimming stripped 0 bases from V and 4 bases from J, with 15 bases between. The CDR3 length is 16 residues. Germline-derived CDR1 and CDR2 are MNHEY and SVGAGI. CDR3 coding DNA: TGTGCCAGCAGTTACTCAGAGGGGGGCCCTTTCTATGGCTACACCTTC. This gives the protein CASSYSEGGPFYGYTF.

The table lists this clone with a few counts. In DNA form, the CDR3 reads TGTGCCAGCAGCTTCGGGGGCCTTGGGGAAAAACTGTTTTTT. It encodes CASSFGGLGEKLFF. This chain uses TRBV7-2 with TRBJ1-4; D might be TRBD1 (6 bases). The germline V gene has CDR1 SGHTA and CDR2 FQGNSA. Trimming took off 3 bases at V and 8 bases at J, with 13 bases between the two ends. CDR3 length equals 14 residues.

The J gene is TRBJ2-2, the V gene TRBV27, with 8 bases lining up with TRBD1. Germline CDR1 reads MNHEY; CDR2 reads SMNVEV (reference sequence). The CDR3 runs 19 residues. V dropped 7 bases and J dropped 2; count of bases not matched to a gene: 18. The CDR3 region is CASTITGTYQGANTGELFF. CDR3 sequence (DNA): TGTGCCAGCACCATCACCGGGACTTACCAGGGGGCCAACACCGGGGAGCTGTTTTTT.